The 31 T cell receptor beta chains below all came from one sample that was sequenced in a study of control samples from healthy donors and cancer patients. Produced via immunoSEQ multiplex PCR; TCRdb's table is partial and in-frame only. This sample has 150,000 or so clones; roughly 90% occur once, and the top ten carry 12%. The sample comprised blood. The receptors here all came from a man aged 25-40 years in good health.

V gene TRBV6-5 combines with J gene TRBJ2-7, with TRBD1 matching over 10 bases. V gave up 6 bases and J gave up 3 bases; unmatched junction bases: 5. CDR1 is MNHEY and CDR2 is SVGAGI in the germline V gene. The CDR3 is 14 amino acids. The CDR3 region is CASRLGTGVYEQYF. The DNA for the CDR3 is TGTGCCAGCAGACTCGGGACAGGGGTCTACGAGCAGTACTTC.

This clone appeared a few times. The rearrangement uses TRBV4-1 and TRBJ2-7; perhaps D is TRBD1 or TRBD2 (5 bases each). The CDR3 covers 16 residues. Germline CDR1 and CDR2: MGHRA and YSYEKL. Trimming removed 1 base from V and 9 bases from J, with 22 bases in between. CDR3 sequence reads: CASSQVLSNVRGRQYF. DNA of the CDR3: TGCGCCAGCAGCCAAGTTCTATCTAATGTGAGGGGTAGGCAGTACTTC.

J is TRBJ2-2 and V is TRBV9; D may be TRBD1 (5 bases). The CDR3 loop spans 16 amino acids. V was pared by 0 bases and J by 0 bases, with 9 bases between. CDR1 is SGDLS, CDR2 YYNGEE, per germline. The CDR3: CASSVGTPTNTGELFF. The CDR3 nucleotides read TGTGCCAGCAGCGTAGGGACACCCACGAACACCGGGGAGCTGTTTTTT.

The rearrangement joins TRBV7-2 to TRBJ2-1; D might be TRBD1 (5 bases). CDR1 is SGHTA and CDR2 is FQGNSA in the germline V gene. There are 13 residues in the CDR3. V lost 1 base to trimming and J lost 9 bases, with 10 bases between them. The CDR3 region has the DNA TGTGCCAGCAGCTTAGGAGGACACCGTGAGCAGTTCTTC. Amino acids: CASSLGGHREQFF.

The J gene is TRBJ2-6, the V gene TRBV14; 7 nucleotides match TRBD1. Trimming at V came to 2 bases and at J to 0 bases, leaving 4 bases not matched to a gene. CDR3 length: 17 residues. CDR1 is SGHDN and CDR2 is FVKESK in the germline V gene. The CDR3 is CASSQWDSSSGANVLTF. The CDR3 DNA sequence: TGTGCCAGCAGCCAATGGGACAGCAGCTCTGGGGCCAACGTCCTGACTTTC.

This chain links TRBV2 with TRBJ2-2; D uncertain. V gave up 3 bases and J gave up 1 base, with 6 bases separating them. The germline V gene encodes CDR1 SNHLY and CDR2 FYNNEI. This CDR3 region has 14 residues. For the CDR3, the DNA is TGTGCCAGCAGTGATAGGGAGAACACCGGGGAGCTGTTTTTT. Amino acid sequence: CASSDRENTGELFF.

This chain links TRBV14 with TRBJ2-7; no clear D gene. Germline CDR1 SGHDN, CDR2 FVKESK. V lost 0 bases to trimming and J lost 4 bases, with 7 bases between them. The CDR3 is 13 amino acids. The chain's CDR3 is CASSQDLGYEQYF. CDR3 DNA sequence: TGTGCCAGCAGCCAAGATCTTGGTTACGAGCAGTACTTC. Using reference TRBV14 and TRBJ2-7 for the parts outside the CDR3, the full variable domain is EAGVTQFPSHSVIEKGQTVTLRCDPISGHDNLYWYRRVMGKEIKFLLHFVKESKQDESGMPNNRFLAERTGGTYSTLKVQPAELEDSGVYFCASSQDLGYEQYFGPGTRLTVT.

This clone was observed once. The rearrangement uses TRBV28 and TRBJ1-1; D not resolved. Germline V gene lookup returns CDR1 MDHEN and CDR2 SYDVKM. This CDR3 contains 16 residues. V gave up 8 bases and J gave up 3 bases, with 22 bases separating them. Here the CDR3 reads CASPPGRLAWYTEAFF. The CDR3 nucleotides read TGTGCCAGCCCCCCGGGCAGGCTGGCCTGGTACACTGAAGCTTTCTTT.

V is TRBV27 and J is TRBJ2-3, with D tentatively TRBD1 or TRBD2 (5 bases each). The V gene's germline CDR1 is MNHEY and CDR2 SMNVEV (reference sequence). The V gene lost 3 bases and the J gene lost 2 bases, with 12 bases spanning the gap. CDR3 length equals 15 residues. The CDR3 sequence: CASSLRGRLTDTQYF. For the CDR3, the DNA is TGTGCCAGCAGTTTGAGGGGCAGACTCACAGATACGCAGTATTTT.

V and J are TRBV14 and TRBJ2-1; a possible D gene is TRBD2 (5 bases). The V and J ends lost 3 bases and 5 bases respectively, with 14 bases between them. This CDR3 comprises 15 residues. Germline V gives CDR1 SGHDN, CDR2 FVKESK. The CDR3 spells CASSQFRGRHNEQFF. In DNA, the CDR3 is TGTGCCAGCAGCCAGTTCAGAGGGAGACACAATGAGCAGTTCTTC.

The chain links TRBV7-9 to TRBJ2-1; D not resolved. The germline V gene encodes CDR1 SEHNR and CDR2 FQNEAQ (reference sequence). There are 18 residues in the CDR3. Trimming left V 5 bases short and J 1 base short, with 21 bases between. The CDR3 protein is CASSHLNGPSSSYNEQFF. CDR3 bases: TGTGCCAGCAGCCACCTGAACGGGCCTTCCTCATCCTACAATGAGCAGTTCTTC.

The chain recombines TRBV6-5 with TRBJ1-6, with D uncertain. This CDR3 is built from 12 residues. Trimming removed 5 bases from V and 8 bases from J, with 7 bases in between. From germline, CDR1 is MNHEY and CDR2 SVGAGI. The CDR3 reads CASSTKDSPLHF. CDR3 DNA sequence: TGTGCCAGCAGTACTAAGGATTCACCCCTCCACTTT.

Notes on this clone: Other DNA sequences within the sample encode an identical CDR3. The gene calls are TRBV9 and TRBJ2-4; no definite D call. This CDR3 is 14 amino acids long. V was trimmed by 3 bases and J by 3 bases, leaving 10 bases between them. Germline V gives CDR1 SGDLS, CDR2 YYNGEE. The CDR3 spells CASSAQADKNIQYF. DNA for the CDR3: TGTGCCAGCAGCGCCCAAGCAGACAAAAACATTCAGTACTTC.

The chain recombines TRBV20-1 with TRBJ1-5; 7 bases align to TRBD1. The CDR3 consists of 13 residues. Germline V gene sequence: CDR1 DFQATT, CDR2 SNEGSKA (reference sequence). V shed 4 bases and J 3 bases; nucleotides not matched to a gene: 3. The CDR3: CSATDRVNQPQHF. The CDR3 DNA sequence: TGCAGTGCTACTGACAGGGTCAATCAGCCCCAGCATTTT.

The gene calls are TRBV14 and TRBJ2-5, with TRBD2 matching over 7 bases. CDR1 is SGHDN and CDR2 is FVKESK in the germline V gene. The CDR3 runs to 15 residues. The V and J ends lost 4 bases and 4 bases, in that order; junction bases with no gene match: 9. This chain's CDR3 is CASSLREKLRETQYF. CDR3 bases: TGTGCCAGCAGCCTGCGGGAGAAGTTGCGAGAGACCCAGTACTTC.

The CDR3 reads CASSPPRGRADTQYF. The CDR3 bases are TGTGCCAGCTCACCACCGAGAGGAAGGGCAGATACGCAGTATTTT. The chain links TRBV18 to TRBJ2-3; D gene ambiguous. The germline V and J ends were trimmed by 0 bases and 4 bases, with 11 bases remaining between them. The CDR3 totals 15 residues. The germline V gene encodes CDR1 KGHSH and CDR2 LQKENI.

The chain combines TRBV25-1 with TRBJ1-6; TRBD1 aligns across 8 bases. The CDR3 has 17 amino acids. Trimming cost V 2 bases and J 7 bases; bases outside gene matches: 10. CDR1 is MGHDK and CDR2 is SYGVNS in the germline V gene. CDR3 sequence reads: CASSERGTGWRNSPLHF. CDR3 coding DNA: TGTGCCAGCAGTGAAAGGGGGACAGGTTGGCGGAATTCACCCCTCCACTTT.

The rearrangement uses TRBV9 and TRBJ1-4; D unclear. Trimming removed 0 bases at V and 3 bases at J, with 9 bases between. The CDR3 is 15 amino acids. Germline lookup yields CDR1 SGDLS and CDR2 YYNGEE. The CDR3 is CASSVGTSSNEKLFF. The CDR3 DNA reads as TGTGCCAGCAGCGTAGGGACCTCCTCTAATGAAAAACTGTTTTTT.

The chain carries TRBV7-9 and TRBJ1-5; D is uncertain. V lost 5 bases to trimming and J lost 2 bases, with 13 bases between them. Per germline, CDR1 SEHNR and CDR2 FQNEAQ (reference sequence). The CDR3 is made up of 15 amino acids. CDR3 protein: CASSPGASGNQPQHF. The CDR3 DNA sequence: TGTGCCAGCAGCCCAGGTGCCAGCGGCAATCAGCCCCAGCATTTT.

This clone was found once. The gene calls are TRBV11-1 and TRBJ1-2; 9 nucleotides agree with TRBD1. With 4 bases clipped from V and 8 bases from J, the junction kept 5 bases outside the gene matches. Germline CDR1 and CDR2: SGHAT and FQDESV (reference sequence). There are 13 residues in the CDR3. CDR3 protein: CASSSQGAGGYTF. The CDR3 nucleotides read TGTGCCAGCAGCTCACAGGGGGCAGGGGGCTACACCTTC.

The rearrangement links TRBV30 to TRBJ2-2, with D perhaps TRBD2 (6 bases). CDR1 is GTSNPN, CDR2 SVGIG, per germline (reference sequence). This CDR3 is 12 amino acids long. V gave up 4 bases and J gave up 6 bases, with 9 bases separating them. CDR3: CAWNPGAGELFF. CDR3 coding DNA: TGTGCCTGGAATCCGGGGGCCGGGGAGCTGTTTTTT. The whole variable domain, remainder taken from reference TRBV30 and TRBJ2-2, is SQTIHQWPATLVQPVGSPLSLECTVEGTSNPNLYWYRQAAGRGLQLLFYSVGIGQISSEVPQNLSASRPQDRQFILSSKKLLLSDSGFYLCAWNPGAGELFFGEGSRLTVL.

The CDR3 coding sequence is TGTGCCAGCAGCCAGGCCGGGACAGGGGTTTGGGGCTACACCTTC. This sequence encodes CASSQAGTGVWGYTF. The gene calls are TRBV14 and TRBJ1-2, with TRBD1 matching 10 bases. CDR3 size: 15 residues. CDR1 and CDR2 from the germline V gene are SGHDN and FVKESK. V lost 3 bases to trimming and J lost 8 bases; unmatched junction nucleotides: 9.

The rearrangement joins TRBV2 to TRBJ2-1, with TRBD2 matching 7 bases. This CDR3 contains 14 residues. J was trimmed by 1 base and V by 8 bases; bases with no gene match: 5. Germline V gene lookup returns CDR1 SNHLY and CDR2 FYNNEI. As DNA, the CDR3 is TGTGCCAGCGCCCGGACTAGATCCTACAATGAGCAGTTCTTC. It encodes CASARTRSYNEQFF.

The V gene is TRBV7-3, the J gene TRBJ1-3, with D hard to call. This CDR3 has 16 amino acids. Per the germline V gene, CDR1 is SGHTA and CDR2 is FQGTGA. Trimming stripped 8 bases from V and 0 bases from J, with 17 bases between. The CDR3 DNA reads TGTGCCAGCTGGACCCCTTTAATCAGCTCTGGAAACACCATATATTTT. Translation: CASWTPLISSGNTIYF.

The rearrangement links TRBV12-3 or TRBV12-4 to TRBJ1-2, with D perhaps TRBD1 (6 bases). The CDR3 has 12 amino acids. Trimming took 6 bases from V and 8 from J, leaving 13 bases between them. CDR3 in DNA: TGTGCCAGCAGGAGACAGGAGAAAGGCTACACCTTC. This encodes CASRRQEKGYTF.

The chain combines TRBV5-1 with TRBJ1-6, with no clear D. The V and J ends lost 3 bases and 0 bases respectively, with 10 bases between them. Germline V CDR1 and CDR2: SGHRS, YFSETQ. The CDR3 spans 16 residues. CDR3 nucleotide sequence: TGCGCCAGCAGCTCCCAACTCGCCTCCTATAATTCACCCCTCCACTTT. Its protein is CASSSQLASYNSPLHF.

The chain is built from TRBV11-2 and TRBJ2-1; D is perhaps TRBD2 (7 bases). The V end lost 6 bases, the J end lost 2 bases, and 26 bases lay between the germline ends. The germline CDR1 and CDR2 sequences are SGHAT and FQNNGV. The CDR3 is 19 residues long. DNA for the CDR3: TGTGCCAGCAGATCCGGGGCTCGGGGGGCCCCTGAGACCTACAATGAGCAGTTCTTC. Protein sequence: CASRSGARGAPETYNEQFF.

Only one count was recorded for this clone. The chain has TRBV5-4 and TRBJ2-6; D could derive from TRBD1 or TRBD2 (5 bases each). Germline V lookup: CDR1 SGHNT, CDR2 YYREEE (reference sequence). V gave up 4 bases and J gave up 0 bases, with 20 bases separating them. The CDR3 has 19 residues. CDR3 region: CASSPPRSGTTSGANVLTF. For the CDR3, the DNA is TGTGCCAGCAGCCCCCCTCGTTCCGGGACCACCTCTGGGGCCAACGTCCTGACTTTC.

This rearrangement joins TRBV18 to TRBJ1-1; D remains unclear. Trimming stripped 1 base from V and 3 bases from J, with 9 bases between. The CDR3 is 14 residues long. CDR1 is KGHSH and CDR2 is LQKENI in the germline V gene. This chain's CDR3 is CASSPLAEYTEAFF. The DNA for the CDR3 is TGTGCCAGCTCACCACTTGCAGAATACACTGAAGCTTTCTTT. Full variable domain (outside the CDR3, taken from reference TRBV18 and TRBJ1-1): NAGVMQNPRHLVRRRGQEARLRCSPMKGHSHVYWYRQLPEEGLKFMVYLQKENIIDESGMPKERFSAEFPKEGPSILRIQQVVRGDSAAYFCASSPLAEYTEAFFGQGTRLTVV.

This clone was recorded only once. This chain joins TRBV28 and TRBJ1-2; possibly TRBD1 for D (6 bases). V was pared by 3 bases and J by 6 bases, with 14 bases between. Per germline, CDR1 MDHEN and CDR2 SYDVKM. The CDR3 sequence is 14 residues long. This CDR3 reads CASSFGGARDGYTF. CDR3 sequence (DNA): TGTGCCAGCAGTTTTGGGGGGGCGCGCGATGGCTACACCTTC.

The chain uses TRBV4-2 and TRBJ1-4; 10 positions agree with TRBD1. The CDR3 is 15 residues long. The J segment lost 8 bases and the V segment lost 1 base, leaving 4 bases of the junction unmatched. Germline V gives CDR1 LGHNA, CDR2 YNFKEQ. CDR3 DNA sequence: TGTGCCAGCAGCCAAGTCGGGACAGGGGCGGAAAAACTGTTTTTT. Translated: CASSQVGTGAEKLFF.